The 22 T cell receptor beta chains in this list originate from one sample, sequenced in a study of immune evolution from preneoplasia to lung adenocarcinoma. Sequencing used immunoSEQ multiplex PCR; TCRdb keeps in-frame clones, though not all of them. The sample includes about 3,700 clones, roughly 87% of them seen just once. Sequenced input: FFPE invasive lung adenocarcinoma tissue. Receptors were obtained from a person aged 65-85 years with invasive lung adenocarcinoma.

DNA of the CDR3: TGTGCCAGCAGCTTGGGTTTTAATACGCAGTATTTT. It yields the protein CASSLGFNTQYF. The V gene is TRBV11-1, the J gene TRBJ2-3; D remains unclear. V was pared by 3 bases and J by 7 bases, with 8 bases between. Germline CDR1 and CDR2: SGHAT and FQDESV (reference sequence). The CDR3 contains 12 residues.

CDR3 residues: CASSKGLRDTQYF. For the CDR3, the DNA is TGTGCCAGCAGTAAGGGACTGAGAGATACGCAGTATTTT. The gene calls are TRBV2 and TRBJ2-3; weak D call: TRBD2 (6 bases). This CDR3 is 13 amino acids long. Germline CDR1 reads SNHLY; CDR2 reads FYNNEI. With 5 bases removed from V and 5 bases from J, the gap between germline ends came to 11 bases.

The CDR3: CASSPTRGNEQFF. CDR3 bases: TGTGCCAGCAGCCCAACCAGGGGGAATGAGCAGTTCTTC. This chain links TRBV13 with TRBJ2-1; 7 bases are shared with TRBD1. Trimming cost V 5 bases and J 7 bases; bases outside gene matches: 5. The CDR3 is made up of 13 amino acids. Germline CDR1 and CDR2: PRHDT and FYEKMQ (reference sequence). The full variable domain, completed using reference TRBV13 and TRBJ2-1, is AAGVIQSPRHLIKEKRETATLKCYPIPRHDTVYWYQQGPGQDPQFLISFYEKMQSDKGSIPDRFSAQQFSDYHSELNMSSLELGDSALYFCASSPTRGNEQFFGPGTRLTVL.

The rearrangement links TRBV30 to TRBJ2-7; no firm D call. Per the germline V gene, CDR1 is GTSNPN and CDR2 is SVGIG (reference sequence). V was pared by 6 bases and J by 2 bases, with 8 bases between. The CDR3 extends over 11 amino acids. CDR3 sequence: CACGLTYEQYF. Here the CDR3 DNA reads TGTGCCTGCGGCCTCACCTACGAGCAGTACTTC.

This chain connects TRBV11-3 to TRBJ1-1; D remains unclear. Trimming left V 7 bases short and J 4 bases short, with 19 bases between. The CDR3 has 15 amino acids. Per germline, CDR1 SGHNT and CDR2 YENEEA. CDR3 loop: CASIKDPTRGTEAFF. For the CDR3, the DNA is TGTGCCAGCATCAAGGACCCCACCCGGGGCACTGAAGCTTTCTTT.

The chain combines TRBV5-6 with TRBJ2-6, with D possibly TRBD1 on 5 matching bases. Between the trimmed V and J ends, which lost 3 bases and 0 bases, there was a span of 16 bases. Germline assignment: CDR1 SGHDT and CDR2 YYEEEE. This CDR3 comprises 18 residues. The CDR3 sequence: CASSSAQGKGSGANVLTF. As DNA, the CDR3 is TGTGCCAGCAGCTCGGCTCAGGGTAAAGGCTCTGGGGCCAACGTCCTGACTTTC. The whole variable domain, filled in from reference TRBV5-6 and TRBJ2-6, reads DAGVTQSPTHLIKTRGQQVTLRCSPKSGHDTVSWYQQALGQGPQFIFQYYEEEERQRGNFPDRFSGHQFPNYSSELNVNALLLGDSALYLCASSSAQGKGSGANVLTFGAGSRLTVL.

V usage is TRBV5-4 and J usage is TRBJ1-2, with TRBD1 matching over 9 bases. The J segment lost 4 bases and the V segment lost 0 bases, leaving 1 base of the junction unmatched. Germline CDR1 reads SGHNT; CDR2 reads YYREEE (reference sequence). CDR3 size: 14 residues. CDR3 residues: CASSLEDRGYGYTF. The CDR3 DNA follows: TGTGCCAGCAGCTTGGAGGACAGGGGCTATGGCTACACCTTC. Combining the CDR3 with reference TRBV5-4 and TRBJ1-2 gives the whole variable domain ETGVTQSPTHLIKTRGQQVTLRCSSQSGHNTVSWYQQALGQGPQFIFQYYREEENGRGNFPPRFSGLQFPNYSSELNVNALELDDSALYLCASSLEDRGYGYTFGSGTRLTVV.

With respect to this clone: The sample contains more than one DNA sequence encoding this CDR3. Here the CDR3 reads CASSPLGTVSYEQYF. For the CDR3, the DNA is TGCGCCAGCAGCCCCTTGGGGACCGTTTCCTACGAGCAGTACTTC. This rearrangement joins TRBV5-1 to TRBJ2-7; D is possibly TRBD1 or TRBD2 (5 bases each). V lost 4 bases and J lost 1, with 15 bases in between. The germline V gene encodes CDR1 SGHRS and CDR2 YFSETQ. The CDR3 has 15 amino acids.

The chain couples TRBV28 to TRBJ2-7; either TRBD1 or TRBD2 may fit D (5 bases each). The CDR3 totals 17 residues. Germline loops: CDR1 MDHEN, CDR2 SYDVKM. Trimming took off 11 bases at V and 5 bases at J, with 31 bases between the two ends. DNA of the CDR3: TGTGCCTCCGAAGGGACCCCTAGGATCGGGGAGTCCCACGAGCAGTACTTC. It encodes CASEGTPRIGESHEQYF.

The chain uses TRBV12-5 and TRBJ2-3; TRBD1 agrees at 9 bases. V lost 4 bases, J lost 3 bases, and 5 bases stayed unmatched. CDR1 and CDR2 (germline): LGHNT, FRNRAP. CDR3 length: 15 residues. The CDR3 region has the DNA TGTGCTAGTGGTTCACAGGGGGCGCGGACAGATACGCAGTATTTT. Residues: CASGSQGARTDTQYF.

V and J are TRBV11-2 and TRBJ2-7, with D perhaps given as TRBD1 or TRBD2 (6 bases each). Germline V CDR1 and CDR2: SGHAT, FQNNGV. V was cut by 3 bases and J by 3 bases, with 12 bases left in between. The CDR3 spans 14 residues. CDR3 bases: TGTGCCAGCAGCTTGGGGGCGGGGAGCTACGAGCAGTACTTC. Translation gives CASSLGAGSYEQYF.

This clone was seen once. The CDR3 coding sequence is TGTGCTAGTGGTTTGGTAATGGGGGCCGAGACCCAGTACTTC. This sequence encodes CASGLVMGAETQYF. This chain uses TRBV12-5 with TRBJ2-5, with D tentatively TRBD1 (6 bases). Trimming left V 0 bases short and J 5 bases short, with 10 bases between. The CDR3 has 14 residues. CDR1 and CDR2 (germline): LGHNT, FRNRAP.

V usage is TRBV6-5 and J usage is TRBJ1-2; TRBD1 matches at 7 bases. Germline CDR1 is MNHEY and CDR2 is SVGAGI. J gave up 3 bases and V 5 bases, and 9 bases lay outside the gene matches. The CDR3 covers 15 residues. Here the CDR3 reads CASSRQGGSDYGYTF. The CDR3 bases are TGTGCCAGCAGTAGACAAGGGGGCTCGGACTATGGCTACACCTTC.

The chain has TRBV4-1 and TRBJ2-5, with D possibly TRBD2 on 5 matching bases. Germline lookup yields CDR1 MGHRA and CDR2 YSYEKL. The ends were cut back, 1 base at V and 5 bases at J, with 5 bases in the middle. The CDR3 sequence is 12 residues long. Written as DNA, the CDR3 is TGCGCCAGCAGCCAAGGAGGGGAGACCCAGTACTTC. Translated, it gives CASSQGGETQYF.

The chain combines TRBV29-1 with TRBJ1-1; a weak D match, TRBD1 (5 bases). Per the germline V gene, CDR1 is SQVTM and CDR2 is ANQGSEA. CDR3 length: 14 residues. V was clipped by 3 bases and J by 1 base, with 12 bases between them. In nucleotides, the CDR3 is TGCAGCGTTGACCGTGGGGCTGCGAACACTGAAGCTTTCTTT. It translates to CSVDRGAANTEAFF.

The chain carries TRBV28 and TRBJ2-2; tentative D call: TRBD2 (6 bases). Between the trimmed V and J ends, which lost 4 bases and 8 bases, there was a span of 11 bases. The CDR3 runs 13 residues. Germline V gene sequence: CDR1 MDHEN, CDR2 SYDVKM. CDR3 DNA: TGTGCCAGCAGTTCGGGAGCGCCTGGGGAGCTGTTTTTT. Translating gives CASSSGAPGELFF.

The CDR3 region is CSARSVDTQYF. The DNA for the CDR3 is TGCAGTGCTAGGTCGGTAGATACGCAGTATTTT. This chain uses TRBV20-1 with TRBJ2-3, with D hard to call. This CDR3 contains 11 residues. In germline, CDR1 is DFQATT, CDR2 SNEGSKA (reference sequence). V lost 3 bases and J 5 bases, leaving 6 bases between the germline ends.

This chain connects TRBV29-1 to TRBJ1-5; D possibly corresponds to TRBD1 (6 bases). CDR3 length: 14 residues. V shed 4 bases and J shed 1 base, with 11 bases lying between them. Germline V lookup: CDR1 SQVTM, CDR2 ANQGSEA. As DNA, the CDR3 is TGCAGCGTTGGTCAGGGGCGAAGCAATCAGCCCCAGCATTTT. Its translation is CSVGQGRSNQPQHF. Together with reference TRBV29-1 and TRBJ1-5, the CDR3 gives the full variable domain: SAVISQKPSRDICQRGTSLTIQCQVDSQVTMMFWYRQQPGQSLTLIATANQGSEATYESGFVIDKFPISRPNLTFSTLTVSNMSPEDSSIYLCSVGQGRSNQPQHFGDGTRLSIL.

V and J are TRBV10-3 and TRBJ2-7; D could derive from TRBD1 or TRBD2 (6 bases each). V lost 8 bases, J lost 1 base, and 15 bases lay in between. This CDR3 region has 14 residues. Germline CDR1 is ENHRY and CDR2 is SYGVKD. The CDR3 nucleotides are TGTGCCATCCGGGGGCCTGGGGCTTCCTACGAGCAGTACTTC. The encoded protein is CAIRGPGASYEQYF.

This clone was recorded a few times. The chain joins TRBV11-1 to TRBJ1-1, with D hard to call. Germline lookup yields CDR1 SGHAT and CDR2 FQDESV (reference sequence). V was cut by 5 bases and J by 3 bases, with 10 bases left in between. The CDR3 covers 13 residues. The DNA of the CDR3 is TGTGCCAGCAGCATCTCTTTCGACACTGAAGCTTTCTTT. This sequence encodes CASSISFDTEAFF. The full variable domain, completed using reference TRBV11-1 and TRBJ1-1, is EAEVAQSPRYKITEKSQAVAFWCDPISGHATLYWYRQILGQGPELLVQFQDESVVDDSQLPKDRFSAERLKGVDSTLKIQPAELGDSAMYLCASSISFDTEAFFGQGTRLTVV.

A word on this clone: At one of its ends the junction is not consistent with the germline gene, which may arise from a read error. The V call is TRBV7-8, the J call TRBJ2-7; 7 bases map to TRBD1. Looked up from germline, CDR1 is SGHVS and CDR2 is FQNEAQ. This CDR3 has 14 residues. For the CDR3, the DNA is TGCGCCAGCAGTCCCACGGGACAGAACTACGAGCAGTACTTC. Its protein is CASSPTGQNYEQYF.

The CDR3 sequence is CASSLAGVAGVQFF. The CDR3 DNA reads TGTGCCAGCAGCTTAGCCGGGGTAGCGGGAGTGCAGTTCTTC. The V call is TRBV7-2, the J call TRBJ2-1; 9 bases match TRBD2. V lost 0 bases, J lost 12 bases, and 6 bases stayed unmatched. Germline V gives CDR1 SGHTA, CDR2 FQGNSA. The CDR3 length is 14 residues.